These 21 T cell receptor beta chains were all obtained from the same sample, sequenced in a study of T cell changes during pregnancy in multiple sclerosis. TCRdb's copy holds only in-frame clones and misses some; the assay was immunoSEQ multiplex PCR. The sample contains about 92,000 clones, approximately 94% of which appear only once. Source: peripheral blood, taken in the third trimester of pregnancy. These receptors were taken from a female donor with multiple sclerosis, enrolled in a pregnancy study.

This chain connects TRBV13 to TRBJ2-1; 13 bases line up with TRBD2. Germline V gene lookup returns CDR1 PRHDT and CDR2 FYEKMQ (reference sequence). This CDR3 spans 17 amino acids. The J segment lost 7 bases and the V segment lost 5 bases, leaving 11 bases of the junction unmatched. The CDR3 nucleotides are TGTGCCAGCAGCACATTCCCGGGACTAGCGGGACAAAATGAGCAGTTCTTC. Translated: CASSTFPGLAGQNEQFF.

The J gene is TRBJ2-1, the V gene TRBV20-1; D not resolved. The CDR3 runs 11 residues. The ends were cut back, 1 base at V and 7 bases at J, with 5 bases in the middle. Germline V lookup: CDR1 DFQATT, CDR2 SNEGSKA (reference sequence). The CDR3 nucleotides read TGCAGTGCTAGAGGGCCTAATGAGCAGTTCTTC. Its translation: CSARGPNEQFF.

The genes are TRBV6-6 and TRBJ1-5; maybe TRBD1 (6 bases). This CDR3 region has 13 residues. V was trimmed by 6 bases and J by 3 bases, leaving 9 bases between them. Germline V gene lookup returns CDR1 MNHNY and CDR2 SVGAGI (reference sequence). CDR3 nucleotides: TGTGCCAGCAGGGACAGACTCAATCAGCCCCAGCATTTT. This translates into CASRDRLNQPQHF.

This clone was detected only once. V and J are TRBV11-3 and TRBJ1-4; the D is unclear. This CDR3 has 17 amino acids. V gave up 5 bases and J gave up 3 bases, with 19 bases separating them. The germline gives CDR1 SGHNT, CDR2 YENEEA. CDR3 amino acids: CASSPRPGNPANEKLFF. Written as DNA, the CDR3 is TGTGCCAGCAGCCCACGCCCGGGGAATCCGGCTAATGAAAAACTGTTTTTT.

Concerning this clone itself: At one boundary the junction diverges from the germline segment, which might be a read error. The V and J genes are TRBV19 and TRBJ2-3; the D is unclear. Germline lookup yields CDR1 LNHDA and CDR2 SQIVND (reference sequence). This CDR3 has 12 residues. This CDR3 is CASSTSTDTQYF. The CDR3 nucleotides read TGTGCCAGTAGTACGAGCACGGATACGCAGTATTTT.

This clone was detected once. The chain carries TRBV7-2 and TRBJ2-2; the match to TRBD1 covers 8 bases. Germline assignment: CDR1 SGHTA and CDR2 FQGNSA. The ends lost 4 bases at V and 9 bases at J; junction bases unmatched: 7. CDR3 length equals 14 residues. The CDR3 region has the DNA TGTGCCAGCAGCTCCCTCGGACAGGGTCGGGAGCTGTTTTTT. Translated: CASSSLGQGRELFF.

This chain uses TRBV7-9 with TRBJ2-1; TRBD2 agrees at 8 bases. Trimming removed 4 bases from V and 7 bases from J; junction bases left unmatched: 18. The CDR3 is made up of 18 amino acids. Germline CDR1 reads SEHNR; CDR2 reads FQNEAQ (reference sequence). The CDR3 coding sequence is TGTGCCAGCAGCTCCCGGGATGTAGCGGGGCCCAGGCGGAATGAGCAGTTCTTC. Translated, it gives CASSSRDVAGPRRNEQFF.

J is TRBJ1-5 and V is TRBV28, with D perhaps matching TRBD1 (6 bases). The CDR3 runs 15 residues. CDR1 MDHEN and CDR2 SYDVKM come from the germline V gene. Trimming removed 2 bases from V and 0 bases from J, with 8 bases in between. CDR3 in amino acids: CASSLQGSSNQPQHF. In DNA form, the CDR3 reads TGTGCCAGCAGTTTACAGGGGTCTAGCAATCAGCCCCAGCATTTT.

In this sample, this clone turned up once. The J gene is TRBJ1-1, the V gene TRBV6-6; a weak D match, TRBD1 (6 bases). CDR3 length: 14 residues. The V and J ends lost 5 bases and 7 bases respectively, with 17 bases between them. From germline, CDR1 is MNHNY and CDR2 SVGAGI (reference sequence). The CDR3 bases are TGTGCCAGCAGTCAGACAGGCCCGGGAGGTGAAGCTTTCTTT. It codes for CASSQTGPGGEAFF.

The CDR3 protein is CASSFSGTPNTEAFF. Written as DNA, the CDR3 is TGCGCCAGCAGCTTTTCCGGGACACCGAACACTGAAGCTTTCTTT. The genes are TRBV5-1 and TRBJ1-1, with a possible D match to TRBD1 (6 bases). The V end was cut by 2 bases, the J end by 1 base, with 12 bases between. Germline loops: CDR1 SGHRS, CDR2 YFSETQ. The CDR3 contains 15 residues.

The genes are TRBV7-9 and TRBJ2-3; TRBD2 agrees at 10 bases. The CDR3 is made up of 16 amino acids. Germline V gene sequence: CDR1 SEHNR, CDR2 FQNEAQ (reference sequence). Losses at the gene ends were 4 bases for V and 0 bases for J; bases not matched to a gene: 4. CDR3 amino acids: CASSSRTSGSTDTQYF. DNA of the CDR3: TGTGCCAGCAGCTCACGGACTAGCGGTAGCACAGATACGCAGTATTTT.

The rearrangement joins TRBV6-6 to TRBJ2-3; D perhaps matches TRBD2 (7 bases). The length of the CDR3 is 13 residues. V was cut by 8 bases and J by 3 bases, with 12 bases left in between. Per the germline V gene, CDR1 is MNHNY and CDR2 is SVGAGI (reference sequence). CDR3 amino acids: CASRGRGTDTQYF. CDR3 bases: TGTGCCAGCCGGGGGAGGGGGACAGATACGCAGTATTTT.

The chain recombines TRBV9 with TRBJ2-1; 7 positions agree with TRBD2. J was trimmed by 9 bases and V by 4 bases; bases with no gene match: 13. Germline CDR1 reads SGDLS; CDR2 reads YYNGEE. The CDR3 has 15 amino acids. The CDR3 loop is CASSPSWREFGEQFF. The CDR3 DNA is TGTGCCAGCAGCCCCTCGTGGCGGGAGTTTGGTGAGCAGTTCTTC.

The genes are TRBV28 and TRBJ1-5; a weak D match, TRBD1 (5 bases). The CDR3 is 18 amino acids. V was cut by 2 bases and J by 4 bases, with 21 bases left in between. Germline V gives CDR1 MDHEN, CDR2 SYDVKM. CDR3 region: CASSLRLGGLVGNQPQHF. In DNA form, the CDR3 reads TGTGCCAGCAGTTTAAGGCTGGGGGGATTGGTGGGGAATCAGCCCCAGCATTTT. Drawing the rest from reference TRBV28 and TRBJ1-5, the complete variable domain is DVKVTQSSRYLVKRTGEKVFLECVQDMDHENMFWYRQDPGLGLRLIYFSYDVKMKEKGDIPEGYSVSREKKERFSLILESASTNQTSMYLCASSLRLGGLVGNQPQHFGDGTRLSIL.

CDR3 coding DNA: TGCGCCAGCAGCCACCCTAGCGGCCCGAATGAGCAGTTCTTC. As protein: CASSHPSGPNEQFF. The rearrangement uses TRBV5-1 and TRBJ2-1; TRBD2 aligns across 7 bases. The CDR3 extends over 14 amino acids. V gave up 4 bases and J gave up 7 bases; unmatched junction bases: 8. In germline, CDR1 is SGHRS, CDR2 YFSETQ.

V is TRBV29-1 and J is TRBJ2-1; 8 bases line up with TRBD2. The J segment lost 7 bases and the V segment lost 4 bases, leaving 15 bases of the junction unmatched. This CDR3 has 16 amino acids. Germline-derived CDR1 and CDR2 are SQVTM and ANQGSEA. CDR3 DNA: TGCAGCGTTGCCCCGGTAGCGGGACTTTTATCAAATGAGCAGTTCTTC. The encoded protein is CSVAPVAGLLSNEQFF.

This chain links TRBV2 with TRBJ2-3; 13 bases are shared with TRBD2. The CDR3 runs 16 residues. V lost 6 bases to trimming and J lost 3 bases; unmatched junction nucleotides: 6. Per the germline V gene, CDR1 is SNHLY and CDR2 is FYNNEI. The CDR3 DNA reads TGTGCCAGCAGGGCCCTGACTAGCGGGAGGACAGATACGCAGTATTTT. This codes for CASRALTSGRTDTQYF.

The V and J genes are TRBV10-3 and TRBJ2-2, with 7 bases fitting TRBD2. This CDR3 has 13 residues. Germline loops: CDR1 ENHRY, CDR2 SYGVKD. J lost 9 bases, V lost 4 bases, and 5 bases had no gene match. The CDR3 nucleotides are TGTGCCATCAGTGTCCCTAGCGGTAGGGAGCTGTTTTTT. Protein sequence: CAISVPSGRELFF.

This rearrangement joins TRBV10-3 to TRBJ2-1; tentative D call: TRBD1 (5 bases). V was trimmed by 8 bases and J by 5 bases, leaving 13 bases between them. The CDR3 covers 13 residues. Germline V lookup: CDR1 ENHRY, CDR2 SYGVKD. DNA of the CDR3: TGTGCCATCGGGGCGACTTCTAACAATGAGCAGTTCTTC. Translating it yields CAIGATSNNEQFF.

The V and J genes are TRBV5-1 and TRBJ2-7, with a weak D call TRBD1 (5 bases). The germline CDR1 and CDR2 sequences are SGHRS and YFSETQ. There are 14 residues in the CDR3. The V end lost 2 bases, the J end lost 5 bases, and 14 bases lay between the germline ends. CDR3 DNA sequence: TGCGCCAGCAGCTTCACAGGCGCAATCCACGAGCAGTACTTC. Translating it yields CASSFTGAIHEQYF. Full variable domain (rest looked up from reference TRBV5-1 and TRBJ2-7): KAGVTQTPRYLIKTRGQQVTLSCSPISGHRSVSWYQQTPGQGLQFLFEYFSETQRNKGNFPGRFSGRQFSNSRSEMNVSTLELGDSALYLCASSFTGAIHEQYFGPGTRLTVT.

This chain links TRBV11-3 with TRBJ2-3, with D possibly matching TRBD1 (6 bases). This CDR3 region has 13 residues. Germline V CDR1 and CDR2: SGHNT, YENEEA. Trimming removed 3 bases from V and 5 bases from J, with 9 bases in between. CDR3 amino acids: CASSFIQGDTQYF. As DNA, the CDR3 is TGTGCCAGCAGCTTCATACAGGGAGATACGCAGTATTTT.